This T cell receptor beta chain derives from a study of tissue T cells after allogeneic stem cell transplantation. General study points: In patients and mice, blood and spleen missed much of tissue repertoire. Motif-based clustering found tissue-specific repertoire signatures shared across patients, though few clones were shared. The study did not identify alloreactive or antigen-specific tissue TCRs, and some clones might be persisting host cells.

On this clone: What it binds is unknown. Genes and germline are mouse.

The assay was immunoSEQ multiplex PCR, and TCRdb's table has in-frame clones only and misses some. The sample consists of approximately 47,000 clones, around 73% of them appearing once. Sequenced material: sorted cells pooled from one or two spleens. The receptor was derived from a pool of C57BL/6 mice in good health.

This CDR3 reads CAWSLGTTSAETLYF. The part of the CDR3 DNA that was read is TGTGCCTGGAGTCTCGGGACAACTAGTGCAGAAACGCTGTAT. This chain uses TRBV31 with TRBJ2-3, with D possibly TRBD1 on 6 matching bases. The CDR3 end falls 1 residue outside the read, so it is completed with the germline J gene. V was trimmed by 0 bases and J by 0 bases, leaving 10 bases between them. The germline V gene encodes CDR1 GKSSPN and CDR2 SITVG. The CDR3 is made up of 15 amino acids.